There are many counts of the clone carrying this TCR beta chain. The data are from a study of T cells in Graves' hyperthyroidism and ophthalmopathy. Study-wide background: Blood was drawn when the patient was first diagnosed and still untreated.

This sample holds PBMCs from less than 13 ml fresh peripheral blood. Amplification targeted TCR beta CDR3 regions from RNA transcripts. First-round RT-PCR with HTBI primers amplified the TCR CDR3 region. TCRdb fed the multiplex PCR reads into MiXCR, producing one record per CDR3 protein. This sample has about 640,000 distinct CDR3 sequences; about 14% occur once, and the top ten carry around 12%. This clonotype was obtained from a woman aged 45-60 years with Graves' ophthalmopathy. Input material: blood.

CDR3 sequence reads: CASSFLTGGGNYNEQFF. The CDR3 DNA sequence: TGTGCCAGCAGTTTCCTCACCGGGGGGGGAAACTACAATGAGCAGTTCTTC. This chain links TRBV6-2 or TRBV6-3 with TRBJ2-1, with 8 bases that match TRBD2. Germline CDR1 and CDR2: MNHEY and SVGEGT. The CDR3 totals 17 residues. The J segment lost 3 bases and the V segment lost 4 bases, leaving 11 bases of the junction unmatched.